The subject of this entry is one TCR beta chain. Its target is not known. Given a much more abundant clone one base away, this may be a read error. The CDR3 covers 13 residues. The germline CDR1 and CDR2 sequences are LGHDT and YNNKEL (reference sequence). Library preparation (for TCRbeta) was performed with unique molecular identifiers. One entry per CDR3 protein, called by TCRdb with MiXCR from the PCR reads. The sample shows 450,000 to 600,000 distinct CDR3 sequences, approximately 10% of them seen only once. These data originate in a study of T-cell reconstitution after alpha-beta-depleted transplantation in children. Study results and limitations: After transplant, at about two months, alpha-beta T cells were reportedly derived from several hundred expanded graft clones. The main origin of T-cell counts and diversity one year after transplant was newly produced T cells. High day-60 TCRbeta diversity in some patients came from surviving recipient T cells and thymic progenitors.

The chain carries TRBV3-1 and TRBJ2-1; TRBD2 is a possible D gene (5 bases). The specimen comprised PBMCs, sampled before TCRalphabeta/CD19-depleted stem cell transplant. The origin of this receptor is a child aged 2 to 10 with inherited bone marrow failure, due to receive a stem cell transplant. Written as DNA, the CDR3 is TGTGCCATCAGCGTGGACTGGTTCGGGGAGCAGTTCTTC. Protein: CAISVDWFGEQFF.